These 21 T cell receptor beta chains came from one sample sequenced in a study of blood T cell repertoires in COVID-19. Assay: immunoSEQ multiplex PCR; the TCRdb copy retains only in-frame clones and omits some. The sample lists 200,000 to 300,000 clones, roughly 86% seen once, with 5.5% to 7.5% in the top ten. Specimen: peripheral blood. The receptors were sampled from a woman between 65 and 79 years old with active or convalescent COVID-19.

This rearrangement joins TRBV7-8 to TRBJ1-3, with 7 bases lining up with TRBD1. V trimming: 1 base; J trimming: 0 bases; junction bases outside the gene matches: 3. Germline V gene data show CDR1 as SGHVS and CDR2 as FQNEAQ. This CDR3 is 16 amino acids long. Here the CDR3 reads CASSLVGTVSGNTIYF. The DNA for the CDR3 is TGTGCCAGCAGCTTAGTAGGGACAGTCTCTGGAAACACCATATATTTT. Full variable domain (missing parts from reference TRBV7-8 and TRBJ1-3): GAGVSQSPRYKVAKRGQDVALRCDPISGHVSLFWYQQALGQGPEFLTYFQNEAQLDKSGLPSDRFFAERPEGSVSTLKIQRTQQEDSAVYLCASSLVGTVSGNTIYFGEGSWLTVV.

The chain recombines TRBV11-2 with TRBJ2-3, with a tentative D call TRBD2 (6 bases). Per the germline V gene, CDR1 is SGHAT and CDR2 is FQNNGV. CDR3 length equals 15 residues. V dropped 5 bases and J dropped 3 bases, with 15 bases sitting between them. CDR3 amino acids: CASSPRGGLTDTQYF. The DNA for the CDR3 is TGTGCCAGCAGCCCCCGTGGGGGACTTACAGATACGCAGTATTTT. The complete variable domain, with remaining parts taken from reference TRBV11-2 and TRBJ2-3, reads EAGVAQSPRYKIIEKRQSVAFWCNPISGHATLYWYQQILGQGPKLLIQFQNNGVVDDSQLPKDRFSAERLKGVDSTLKIQPAKLEDSAVYLCASSPRGGLTDTQYFGPGTRLTVL.

J is TRBJ2-6 and V is TRBV18; TRBD1 matches 12 bases. The germline V gene encodes CDR1 KGHSH and CDR2 LQKENI. The CDR3 contains 18 residues. The junction had 7 bases not matched to a gene; V was cut back by 4 bases and J by 3 bases. In DNA form, the CDR3 reads TGTGCCAGCTCACTGCCCGGGACAGGGGGCGTTGGGGCCAACGTCCTGACTTTC. Translation gives CASSLPGTGGVGANVLTF.

The genes are TRBV19 and TRBJ1-5, with a tentative D call TRBD1 (6 bases). The CDR3 extends over 14 amino acids. Germline assignment: CDR1 LNHDA and CDR2 SQIVND (reference sequence). The V end lost 3 bases, the J end lost 7 bases, and 13 bases lay between the germline ends. In DNA, the CDR3 is TGTGCCAGTAGTATGGTCGGGGGGCTCCAGCCCCAGCATTTT. Translating it yields CASSMVGGLQPQHF.

The gene calls are TRBV11-2 and TRBJ1-2; 8 bases align to TRBD1. CDR3 length: 13 amino acids. Germline loops: CDR1 SGHAT, CDR2 FQNNGV. V gave up 5 bases and J gave up 4 bases; unmatched junction bases: 3. CDR3 protein: CASSKGQVYGYTF. The CDR3 nucleotides read TGTGCCAGCAGCAAGGGACAGGTCTATGGCTACACCTTC.

The chain employs TRBV6-1 and TRBJ1-6, with D unresolved. This CDR3 spans 11 amino acids. Germline CDR1 is MNHNS and CDR2 is SASEGT. V lost 5 bases and J lost 15, with 11 bases in between. The CDR3 region is CASSFDNHLHF. In DNA form, the CDR3 reads TGTGCCAGCAGTTTCGACAATCACCTCCACTTT.

V gene TRBV6-6 combines with J gene TRBJ1-6, with D maybe TRBD1 (5 bases). CDR1 and CDR2 from the germline V gene are MNHNY and SVGAGI (reference sequence). This CDR3 has 14 amino acids. Trimming removed 3 bases at V and 7 bases at J, with 10 bases between. The CDR3 region has the DNA TGTGCCAGCAGTTATGGGGGAGGGAATTCACCCCTCCACTTT. It codes for CASSYGGGNSPLHF.

The gene calls are TRBV5-1 and TRBJ1-4; 8 nucleotides match TRBD1. From germline, CDR1 is SGHRS and CDR2 YFSETQ. This CDR3 spans 16 amino acids. V was clipped by 4 bases and J by 3 bases; unmatched bases: 8. CDR3 bases: TGCGCCAGCAGCAAGGGGCAGGGGGCCCCTAATGAAAAACTGTTTTTT. Translated, it gives CASSKGQGAPNEKLFF.

The chain couples TRBV6-1 to TRBJ1-2; no definite D call. This CDR3 is built from 17 residues. The V end was cut by 1 base, the J end by 5 bases, with 20 bases between. Per the germline V gene, CDR1 is MNHNS and CDR2 is SASEGT. CDR3 sequence reads: CASSEEVSDLEDYGYTF. The CDR3 nucleotides read TGTGCCAGCAGTGAAGAGGTTTCAGATCTGGAGGATTATGGCTACACCTTC.

V gene TRBV6-5 combines with J gene TRBJ1-1, with 7 bases that match TRBD1. The CDR3 length is 13 residues. The ends lost 5 bases at V and 10 bases at J; junction bases unmatched: 10. From germline, CDR1 is MNHEY and CDR2 SVGAGI. CDR3 in DNA: TGTGCCAGCAGTACGGGACAGAGGCCTCCAGCTTTCTTT. This translates into CASSTGQRPPAFF.

This chain joins TRBV5-5 and TRBJ1-6; 9 bases agree with TRBD1. The CDR3 extends over 16 amino acids. From germline, CDR1 is SGHKS and CDR2 YYEKEE (reference sequence). The ends lost 5 bases at V and 10 bases at J; junction bases unmatched: 13. The CDR3 nucleotides are TGTGCCAGCAGTTCAGGCGGGACAGGGTCAGGATCACCCCTCCACTTT. This sequence encodes CASSSGGTGSGSPLHF.

Concerning this clone itself: The identical CDR3 is also encoded by other nucleotide sequences in the sample. The chain recombines TRBV14 with TRBJ2-2; 13 nucleotides line up with TRBD2. With V trimmed by 4 bases and J by 6 bases, 8 bases remained unmatched. CDR1 SGHDN and CDR2 FVKESK come from the germline V gene. There are 17 residues in the CDR3. The chain's CDR3 is CASSRVLAGGPAGELFF. The DNA for the CDR3 is TGTGCCAGCAGCCGAGTACTAGCGGGGGGGCCGGCCGGGGAGCTGTTTTTT.

The rearrangement links TRBV7-6 to TRBJ2-1; D uncertain. CDR1 SGHVS and CDR2 FNYEAQ come from the germline V gene. V lost 1 base, J lost 9 bases, and 4 bases lay in between. The CDR3 spans 11 residues. The CDR3 is CASSLGPEQFF. CDR3 DNA sequence: TGTGCCAGCAGCTTAGGGCCTGAGCAGTTCTTC.

The chain combines TRBV7-2 with TRBJ1-2; a possible D gene is TRBD1 (5 bases). V lost 5 bases, J lost 8 bases, and 18 bases lay in between. This CDR3 has 14 amino acids. Germline assignment: CDR1 SGHTA and CDR2 FQGNSA. The CDR3 DNA is TGTGCCAGCAGCCCCGGGGCGGGGGTGCAGGGCTACACCTTC. Translation gives CASSPGAGVQGYTF.

This chain links TRBV2 with TRBJ2-7; 7 bases align to TRBD1. Germline V CDR1 and CDR2: SNHLY, FYNNEI. The junction had 10 bases not matched to a gene; V was cut back by 6 bases and J by 5 bases. The CDR3 contains 14 residues. The DNA for the CDR3 is TGTGCCAGCAGCCCTGGTGGGACAGCGGACGAGCAGTACTTC. Protein: CASSPGGTADEQYF.

The chain employs TRBV7-2 and TRBJ2-7, with D unclear. Germline V CDR1 and CDR2: SGHTA, FQGNSA. Trimming cost V 1 base and J 6 bases, with 7 bases left between them. This CDR3 spans 12 amino acids. This chain's CDR3 is CASSLVSVEQYF. DNA for the CDR3: TGTGCCAGCAGCTTAGTTTCCGTCGAGCAGTACTTC.

This clone was recorded only once. This chain connects TRBV7-2 to TRBJ1-4; 8 bases match TRBD1. V was pared by 0 bases and J by 8 bases, with 8 bases of the junction left unmatched. CDR3 size: 16 residues. Germline V gives CDR1 SGHTA, CDR2 FQGNSA. The CDR3 loop reads CASSLAPTGGGEKLFF. The CDR3 DNA follows: TGTGCCAGCAGCTTAGCGCCCACAGGGGGAGGAGAAAAACTGTTTTTT. Filled out from reference TRBV7-2 and TRBJ1-4, the complete variable domain reads GAGVSQSPSNKVTEKGKDVELRCDPISGHTALYWYRQSLGQGLEFLIYFQGNSAPDKSGLPSDRFSAERTGGSVSTLTIQRTQQEDSAVYLCASSLAPTGGGEKLFFGSGTQLSVL.

This clone has only one observation. This rearrangement joins TRBV7-2 to TRBJ2-1, with D perhaps matching TRBD1 (6 bases). Germline assignment: CDR1 SGHTA and CDR2 FQGNSA. The CDR3 is 16 residues long. V lost 6 bases, J lost 3 bases, and 18 bases lay in between. CDR3 coding DNA: TGTGCCAGCAGTAAAATCAGGGGTTCAGACTACAATGAGCAGTTCTTC. Residues: CASSKIRGSDYNEQFF.

V gene TRBV5-1 combines with J gene TRBJ2-5, with a possible D match to TRBD2 (5 bases). CDR3 size: 13 residues. The germline CDR1 and CDR2 sequences are SGHRS and YFSETQ. Trimming removed 5 bases at V and 2 bases at J, with 10 bases between. CDR3 in DNA: TGCGCCAGCAGACCCGGGGTACAAGAGACCCAGTACTTC. This codes for CASRPGVQETQYF.

The J gene is TRBJ1-3, the V gene TRBV28; D is uncertain. Trimming left V 9 bases short and J 2 bases short, with 20 bases between. The CDR3 is 16 amino acids. Germline V gene sequence: CDR1 MDHEN, CDR2 SYDVKM. The DNA for the CDR3 is TGTGCCAGTAATCCCCCGCGGGGTATCACTGGAAACACCATATATTTT. It codes for CASNPPRGITGNTIYF.

The chain is built from TRBV5-6 and TRBJ2-7, with TRBD1 identical over 7 bases. Germline V CDR1 and CDR2: SGHDT, YYEEEE. Losses at the gene ends were 4 bases for V and 2 bases for J; bases not matched to a gene: 6. This CDR3 has 14 residues. For the CDR3, the DNA is TGTGCCAGCAGCACCGACAGGGTTGCCTACGAGCAGTACTTC. Protein: CASSTDRVAYEQYF. Full variable domain (rest looked up from reference TRBV5-6 and TRBJ2-7): DAGVTQSPTHLIKTRGQQVTLRCSPKSGHDTVSWYQQALGQGPQFIFQYYEEEERQRGNFPDRFSGHQFPNYSSELNVNALLLGDSALYLCASSTDRVAYEQYFGPGTRLTVT.